This TCR beta chain was documented in a study of control samples from healthy donors and cancer patients. The germline V gene encodes CDR1 SGHNT and CDR2 YYREEE (reference sequence). With V trimmed by 4 bases and J by 2 bases, 10 bases remained unmatched. The CDR3 spans 16 residues. Sequenced by immunoSEQ multiplex PCR; TCRdb stores in-frame clones only, minus some. The table has 75,000 to 95,000 clones, over 75% seen once. This chain links TRBV5-4 with TRBJ2-7; 9 bases fit TRBD1. Material for sequencing was blood. The TCR originated in a woman aged 18-29 years in good health. CDR3 in amino acids: CASSTRRGQGAYEQYF. The CDR3 region has the DNA TGTGCCAGCAGCACGAGGCGGGGACAGGGCGCCTACGAGCAGTACTTC.